This T cell receptor beta chain was sequenced in a study of T-cell reconstitution after alpha-beta-depleted transplantation in children. On this clonotype itself: The antigen is undetermined.

Findings and limits, study-wide: Reportedly, roughly two months post-transplant, alpha-beta T cells arose from several hundred expanded graft clones.

The CDR3 length is 13 residues. CDR1 MNHEY and CDR2 SMNVEV come from the germline V gene (reference sequence). V lost 5 bases, J lost 4 bases, and 12 bases lay in between. Unique molecular identifiers featured in how the TCRbeta library was prepared. TCRdb analysed the PCR reads with MiXCR anew, one entry per CDR3 protein. Of some 830,000 distinct CDR3 sequences detected, 15% to 20% appear once; the ten largest clones hold roughly 5%. The TCR originated in a male patient aged 10 to 17 who had a stem cell transplant for acute lymphoblastic leukemia, so the T cells may come from the graft donor. Sequences were derived from PBMCs, mostly from graft donor cells, sampled 360 days after TCRalphabeta/CD19-depleted stem cell transplant. J is TRBJ2-7 and V is TRBV27; D gene unclear. As DNA, the CDR3 is TGTGCCAGCAGTCCCCTGGGATTGTACGAGCAGTACTTC. This sequence encodes CASSPLGLYEQYF.